This passage covers 26 T cell receptor beta chains from one sample sequenced in a study of cytomegalovirus exposure and HLA in healthy donors. The protocol was immunoSEQ multiplex PCR, while the TCRdb copy is restricted to in-frame clones and leaves out a portion. The sample has 150,000 to 200,000 clones, about 84% seen once. The sequencing input was PBMCs. The receptors originated from a woman under 30 in good health and CMV-seronegative.

Only one count was recorded for this clone. The chain uses TRBV6-1 and TRBJ2-7, with D possibly being TRBD1 (6 bases). The CDR3 covers 15 residues. V gave up 2 bases and J gave up 0 bases, with 11 bases separating them. Germline CDR1 is MNHNS and CDR2 is SASEGT. The CDR3 protein is CASSERQDLSYEQYF. The DNA of the CDR3 is TGTGCCAGCAGTGAAAGACAGGATCTCTCCTACGAGCAGTACTTC.

This sequence joins TRBV10-1 and TRBJ2-2; 7 bases line up with TRBD1. V was pared by 4 bases and J by 7 bases, with 6 bases of the junction left unmatched. This CDR3 region has 14 residues. Looked up from germline, CDR1 is WNHNN and CDR2 is SYGVQD (reference sequence). CDR3 protein: CASSVNRGGGELFF. CDR3 coding DNA: TGCGCCAGCAGTGTAAACAGGGGTGGCGGGGAGCTGTTTTTT.

The chain combines TRBV29-1 with TRBJ1-3, with 8 bases fitting TRBD1. With V trimmed by 6 bases and J by 1 base, 2 bases remained unmatched. Germline loops: CDR1 SQVTM, CDR2 ANQGSEA. This CDR3 region has 13 residues. The CDR3 region has the DNA TGCAGCGTCCGGACAGGGTCTGGAAACACCATATATTTT. Protein sequence: CSVRTGSGNTIYF.

This chain connects TRBV6-1 to TRBJ2-7; no reliable D call. Germline V CDR1 and CDR2: MNHNS, SASEGT. V was shortened by 2 bases and J by 5 bases, with 13 bases between the two germline ends. The CDR3 is 14 residues long. The CDR3 nucleotides read TGTGCCAGCAGTGAACTTCTTGGGCCCCACGAGCAGTACTTC. It yields the protein CASSELLGPHEQYF.

The chain combines TRBV10-3 with TRBJ1-2, with D possibly being TRBD1 (5 bases). This CDR3 has 19 amino acids. Germline CDR1 ENHRY, CDR2 SYGVKD. The V and J ends lost 3 bases and 6 bases respectively, with 29 bases between them. CDR3 bases: TGTGCCATCAGTGACCTTTTGGGCAGGGTGAAAATAACTATGGATGGCTACACCTTC. The encoded protein is CAISDLLGRVKITMDGYTF.

This clone was seen just once. The genes are TRBV28 and TRBJ2-3; D remains ambiguous. Germline-derived CDR1 and CDR2 are MDHEN and SYDVKM. The CDR3 has 15 amino acids. V dropped 2 bases and J dropped 1 base, with 10 bases sitting between them. CDR3 in DNA: TGTGCCAGCAGTTTAGCGGCGGCAGGCACAGATACGCAGTATTTT. It specifies CASSLAAAGTDTQYF.

This sequence joins TRBV6-1 and TRBJ2-7, with 11 bases that match TRBD2. The CDR3 totals 14 residues. V lost 10 bases, J lost 0 bases, and 5 bases stayed unmatched. CDR1 and CDR2 from the germline V gene are MNHNS and SASEGT. DNA for the CDR3: TGTGCCATGGGGACTAGCGGTAGCTCCTACGAGCAGTACTTC. Amino acids: CAMGTSGSSYEQYF.

The chain recombines TRBV18 with TRBJ2-7; possibly TRBD1 for D (5 bases). V dropped 3 bases and J dropped 5 bases, with 11 bases sitting between them. Germline V lookup: CDR1 KGHSH, CDR2 LQKENI. The CDR3 length is 13 residues. CDR3 coding DNA: TGTGCCAGCTCACCCCAGGGTCGGAACGAGCAGTACTTC. Translation: CASSPQGRNEQYF. The whole variable domain, filled in from reference TRBV18 and TRBJ2-7, reads NAGVMQNPRHLVRRRGQEARLRCSPMKGHSHVYWYRQLPEEGLKFMVYLQKENIIDESGMPKERFSAEFPKEGPSILRIQQVVRGDSAAYFCASSPQGRNEQYFGPGTRLTVT.

The rearrangement uses TRBV6-6 and TRBJ1-2; TRBD1 aligns across 8 bases. Germline V lookup: CDR1 MNHNY, CDR2 SVGAGI (reference sequence). Trimming took 9 bases from V and 4 from J; bases not matched to a gene: 7. This CDR3 is 13 amino acids long. This CDR3 is CASRGQGRYGYTF. CDR3 coding DNA: TGTGCCAGTAGAGGACAGGGACGCTATGGCTACACCTTC.

The genes are TRBV7-9 and TRBJ1-1; 7 bases are a match to TRBD1. There are 15 residues in the CDR3. Germline lookup yields CDR1 SEHNR and CDR2 FQNEAQ (reference sequence). The V and J ends lost 6 bases and 4 bases, in that order; junction bases with no gene match: 11. Written as DNA, the CDR3 is TGTGCCAGCAGTTTCCAGGGGGTACGGACCACTGAAGCTTTCTTT. Protein sequence: CASSFQGVRTTEAFF.

This sequence joins TRBV6-4 and TRBJ2-1; perhaps TRBD2 as D (7 bases). CDR3 length: 15 amino acids. Trimming stripped 1 base from V and 4 bases from J, with 11 bases between. Germline CDR1 MRHNA, CDR2 SNTAGT. DNA of the CDR3: TGTGCCAGCAGTGACTTGGGAGGGGGTTACAATGAGCAGTTCTTC. Its translation is CASSDLGGGYNEQFF.

This clone came up once. The CDR3 loop is CASSTPIRGENTGELFF. Here the CDR3 DNA reads TGTGCCAGCTCAACCCCCATTAGAGGCGAGAACACCGGGGAGCTGTTTTTT. The chain uses TRBV11-3 and TRBJ2-2; D remains unclear. Trimming removed 8 bases from V and 1 base from J, with 20 bases in between. The CDR3 totals 17 residues. CDR1 SGHNT and CDR2 YENEEA come from the germline V gene.

The rearrangement joins TRBV6-5 to TRBJ1-2, with D maybe TRBD1 (5 bases). The germline gives CDR1 MNHEY, CDR2 SVGAGI. The CDR3 length is 13 residues. The V end was cut by 3 bases, the J end by 8 bases, with 13 bases between. This CDR3 is CASSYYLGGGYTF. The CDR3 DNA reads as TGTGCCAGCAGTTATTATTTGGGGGGAGGCTACACCTTC.

The CDR3 DNA reads TGTGCCAGCTCACCCGTCCGGGACACCCCTCGCCCCGTGAACACTGAAGCTTTCTTT. This codes for CASSPVRDTPRPVNTEAFF. The rearrangement joins TRBV18 to TRBJ1-1; a possible D gene is TRBD1 (6 bases). The V end was cut by 3 bases, the J end by 0 bases, with 23 bases between. Germline V lookup: CDR1 KGHSH, CDR2 LQKENI. The CDR3 is 19 residues long.

V gene TRBV16 combines with J gene TRBJ1-5, with D tentatively TRBD1 (5 bases). CDR1 is KGHSY and CDR2 is FQNENV in the germline V gene. The CDR3 has 13 amino acids. Trimming took 7 bases from V and 5 from J, leaving 12 bases between them. CDR3 nucleotides: TGTGCCAGCATGACAGCGACTTATCAGCCCCAGCATTTT. Translated, it gives CASMTATYQPQHF.

The rearrangement uses TRBV6-1 and TRBJ2-7; 8 bases match TRBD1. V lost 8 bases, J lost 5 bases, and 11 bases stayed unmatched. Per the germline V gene, CDR1 is MNHNS and CDR2 is SASEGT. The CDR3 is made up of 14 amino acids. The chain's CDR3 is CASAPPGQADEQYF. CDR3 DNA sequence: TGTGCCAGCGCCCCGCCGGGACAGGCGGACGAGCAGTACTTC.

This clone was seen a few times. This CDR3 is CASSQDDGRVYGYTF. CDR3 coding DNA: TGCGCCAGCAGCCAAGACGACGGCAGGGTCTATGGCTACACCTTC. V is TRBV4-1 and J is TRBJ1-2; D perhaps matches TRBD1 (5 bases). The CDR3 has 15 amino acids. Germline CDR1 MGHRA, CDR2 YSYEKL. Deletions cut 0 bases from V and 4 bases from J, with 12 bases between.

The chain couples TRBV7-9 to TRBJ2-5; 10 bases are a match to TRBD1. After removal of 1 base from V and 5 bases from J, the junction contained 13 bases not matched to a gene. This CDR3 region has 18 residues. Germline CDR1 SEHNR, CDR2 FQNEAQ (reference sequence). Written as DNA, the CDR3 is TGTGCCAGCAGCTTAGGCTTAGAATGGACAGGGGGTGTGGAGACCCAGTACTTC. Translated, it gives CASSLGLEWTGGVETQYF.

This clone has only one observation. This chain links TRBV27 with TRBJ2-1; 8 nucleotides align to TRBD1. The CDR3 has 15 residues. Germline V gene lookup returns CDR1 MNHEY and CDR2 SMNVEV (reference sequence). The junction had 9 bases not matched to a gene; V was cut back by 4 bases and J by 7 bases. CDR3 amino acids: CASSWGQVSVNEQFF. CDR3 nucleotide sequence: TGTGCCAGCAGTTGGGGACAGGTTTCTGTGAATGAGCAGTTCTTC.

This chain links TRBV4-2 with TRBJ1-5; D not resolved. The ends were cut back, 0 bases at V and 2 bases at J, with 17 bases in the middle. CDR1 LGHNA and CDR2 YNFKEQ come from the germline V gene. CDR3 length: 18 residues. In nucleotides, the CDR3 is TGTGCCAGCAGCCAAGATGCGGGAGGTCCGACGGGCAATCAGCCCCAGCATTTT. Protein sequence: CASSQDAGGPTGNQPQHF.

The chain employs TRBV14 and TRBJ1-2; perhaps TRBD1 as D (5 bases). Germline CDR1 reads SGHDN; CDR2 reads FVKESK. This CDR3 has 18 residues. Trimming took 5 bases from V and 4 from J, leaving 26 bases between them. The CDR3 DNA is TGTGCCAGCAGCTCTCACCTGGAGGGGCTAAACTCCCTCTATGGCTACACCTTC. Protein product: CASSSHLEGLNSLYGYTF.

The chain employs TRBV12-2 and TRBJ2-2; the table's D call, TRBD2, was not checked against the DNA. TRBV12-2 is a pseudogene segment. CDR3 length: 17 residues. In nucleotides, the CDR3 is TGTGCAAGTCGCTTTGTGTTGGGCGGGAGGGCCACCGGGGAGCTGTTTTTT. Protein: CASRFVLGGRATGELFF.

The rearrangement links TRBV20-1 to TRBJ2-7; D is unclear. Germline V gene data show CDR1 as DFQATT and CDR2 as SNEGSKA (reference sequence). V was trimmed by 4 bases and J by 3 bases, leaving 7 bases between them. The CDR3 totals 11 residues. In DNA, the CDR3 is TGCAGTGCTACATCATTCTACGAGCAGTACTTC. It yields the protein CSATSFYEQYF.

This chain connects TRBV7-6 to TRBJ2-7, with 8 bases aligning to TRBD1. Germline V CDR1 and CDR2: SGHVS, FNYEAQ. The CDR3 is 16 amino acids. After removal of 5 bases from V and 6 bases from J, the junction contained 15 bases not matched to a gene. The CDR3 nucleotides are TGTGCCAGCAGCCCTACGCGACAGGGGCGTCACGCCGAGCAGTACTTC. It codes for CASSPTRQGRHAEQYF.

The V gene is TRBV5-4, the J gene TRBJ1-2; the D gene is possibly TRBD1 (5 bases). The CDR3 sequence is 17 residues long. The germline gives CDR1 SGHNT, CDR2 YYREEE (reference sequence). The ends were cut back, 4 bases at V and 4 bases at J, with 23 bases in the middle. CDR3 nucleotides: TGTGCCAGCAGCCAAATACCTTTGCGGACACCTCTCTATGGCTACACCTTC. Its translation is CASSQIPLRTPLYGYTF.

The chain is built from TRBV11-2 and TRBJ1-1; tentative D call: TRBD1 (6 bases). CDR1 SGHAT and CDR2 FQNNGV come from the germline V gene. V lost 0 bases and J lost 14, with 16 bases in between. The CDR3 totals 13 residues. In DNA form, the CDR3 reads TGTGCCAGCAGCTTAGAAAGGGGGAGCAGCGGATTCTTT. It specifies CASSLERGSSGFF.